This TCR beta chain is drawn from a study of cytomegalovirus exposure and HLA in healthy donors. Study results and limitations: Reportedly, diagnosis of cytomegalovirus status by the classifier showed high specificity and sensitivity.

Comments on this clone: The antigen is unknown. The same CDR3 also results from other DNA sequences found in this sample.

Use of 60 Vbeta and 13 Jbeta primers characterized the PCR. Clones were sequenced by immunoSEQ multiplex PCR, and TCRdb holds only the in-frame ones, with some missing. The table has a few hundred thousand clones, approximately 81% seen once. CDR3 size: 15 residues. CDR1 and CDR2 from the germline V gene are SGHRS and YFSETQ. V was pared by 0 bases and J by 0 bases, with 7 bases between. Specimen: PBMCs. The receptor comes from a woman in her sixties in good health and CMV-seropositive. The chain joins TRBV5-1 to TRBJ2-1; D not certain. CDR3 protein: CASSLDGSSYNEQFF. The DNA of the CDR3 is TGCGCCAGCAGCTTGGACGGTAGCTCCTACAATGAGCAGTTCTTC. The variable domain in full, with the rest retrieved from reference TRBV5-1 and TRBJ2-1, is KAGVTQTPRYLIKTRGQQVTLSCSPISGHRSVSWYQQTPGQGLQFLFEYFSETQRNKGNFPGRFSGRQFSNSRSEMNVSTLELGDSALYLCASSLDGSSYNEQFFGPGTRLTVL.